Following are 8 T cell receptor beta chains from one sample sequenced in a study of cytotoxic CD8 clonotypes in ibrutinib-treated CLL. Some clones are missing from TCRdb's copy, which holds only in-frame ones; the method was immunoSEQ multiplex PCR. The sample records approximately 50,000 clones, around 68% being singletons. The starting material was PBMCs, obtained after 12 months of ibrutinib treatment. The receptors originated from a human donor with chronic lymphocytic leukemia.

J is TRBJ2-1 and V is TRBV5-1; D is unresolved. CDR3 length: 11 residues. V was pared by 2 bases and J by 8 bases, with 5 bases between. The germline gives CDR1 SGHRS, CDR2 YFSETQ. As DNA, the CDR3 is TGCGCCAGCAGCTTCAAACATGAGCAGTTCTTC. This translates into CASSFKHEQFF.

The CDR3 here is CASSPRQGVGDTQYF. Here the CDR3 DNA reads TGTGCCAGCAGCCCCAGACAGGGGGTAGGGGATACGCAGTATTTT. This rearrangement joins TRBV9 to TRBJ2-3; TRBD1 matches at 9 bases. The CDR3 loop spans 15 amino acids. Per the germline V gene, CDR1 is SGDLS and CDR2 is YYNGEE. V trimming: 4 bases; J trimming: 6 bases; junction bases outside the gene matches: 9.

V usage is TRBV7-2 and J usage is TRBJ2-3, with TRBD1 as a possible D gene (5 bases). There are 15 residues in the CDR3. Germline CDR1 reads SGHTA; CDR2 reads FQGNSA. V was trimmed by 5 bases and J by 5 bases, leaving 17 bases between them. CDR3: CASSTRTPGLDTQYF. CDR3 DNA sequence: TGTGCCAGCAGCACCCGGACCCCAGGGCTAGATACGCAGTATTTT.

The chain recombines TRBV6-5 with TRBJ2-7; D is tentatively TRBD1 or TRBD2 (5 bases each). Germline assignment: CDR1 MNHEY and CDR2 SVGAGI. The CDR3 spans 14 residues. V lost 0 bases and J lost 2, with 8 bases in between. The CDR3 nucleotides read TGTGCCAGCAGTTACTCGGGGGTTGCCTACGAGCAGTACTTC. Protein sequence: CASSYSGVAYEQYF.

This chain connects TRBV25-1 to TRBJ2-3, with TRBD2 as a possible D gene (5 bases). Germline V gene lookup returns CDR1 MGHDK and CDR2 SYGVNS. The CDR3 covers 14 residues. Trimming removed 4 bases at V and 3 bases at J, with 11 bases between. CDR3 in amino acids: CASSVEVRTDTQYF. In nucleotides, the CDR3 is TGTGCCAGCAGTGTGGAGGTGAGGACAGATACGCAGTATTTT.

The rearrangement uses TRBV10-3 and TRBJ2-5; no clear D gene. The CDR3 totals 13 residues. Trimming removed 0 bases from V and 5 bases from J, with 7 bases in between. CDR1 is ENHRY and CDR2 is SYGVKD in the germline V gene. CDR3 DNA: TGTGCCATCAGTGAGTCGGAGAGGGAGACCCAGTACTTC. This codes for CAISESERETQYF.

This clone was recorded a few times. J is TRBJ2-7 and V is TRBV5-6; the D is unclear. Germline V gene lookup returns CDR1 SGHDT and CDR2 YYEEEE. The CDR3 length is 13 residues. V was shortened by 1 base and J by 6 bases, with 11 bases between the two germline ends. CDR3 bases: TGTGCCAGCAGCTTGTTACGACGGTTCGAGCAGTACTTC. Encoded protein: CASSLLRRFEQYF.

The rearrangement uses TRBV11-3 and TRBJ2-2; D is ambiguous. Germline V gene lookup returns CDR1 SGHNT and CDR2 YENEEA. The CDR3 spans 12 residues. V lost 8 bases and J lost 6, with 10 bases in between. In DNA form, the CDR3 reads TGTGCCAGCTCCCGAGGCGCCGGGGAGCTGTTTTTT. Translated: CASSRGAGELFF.